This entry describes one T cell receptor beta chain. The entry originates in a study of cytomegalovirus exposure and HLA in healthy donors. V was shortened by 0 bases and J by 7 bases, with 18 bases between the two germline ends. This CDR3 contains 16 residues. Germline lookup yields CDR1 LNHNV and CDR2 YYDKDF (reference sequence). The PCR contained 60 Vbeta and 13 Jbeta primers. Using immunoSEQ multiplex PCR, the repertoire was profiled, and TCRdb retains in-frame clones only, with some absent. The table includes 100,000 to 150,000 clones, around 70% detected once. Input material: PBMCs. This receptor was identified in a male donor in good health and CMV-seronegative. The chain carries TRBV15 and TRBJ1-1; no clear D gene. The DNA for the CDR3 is TGTGCCACCAGCAGAGAGGGTCGCACCCTAAGCGGTGAAGCTTTCTTT. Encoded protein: CATSREGRTLSGEAFF.